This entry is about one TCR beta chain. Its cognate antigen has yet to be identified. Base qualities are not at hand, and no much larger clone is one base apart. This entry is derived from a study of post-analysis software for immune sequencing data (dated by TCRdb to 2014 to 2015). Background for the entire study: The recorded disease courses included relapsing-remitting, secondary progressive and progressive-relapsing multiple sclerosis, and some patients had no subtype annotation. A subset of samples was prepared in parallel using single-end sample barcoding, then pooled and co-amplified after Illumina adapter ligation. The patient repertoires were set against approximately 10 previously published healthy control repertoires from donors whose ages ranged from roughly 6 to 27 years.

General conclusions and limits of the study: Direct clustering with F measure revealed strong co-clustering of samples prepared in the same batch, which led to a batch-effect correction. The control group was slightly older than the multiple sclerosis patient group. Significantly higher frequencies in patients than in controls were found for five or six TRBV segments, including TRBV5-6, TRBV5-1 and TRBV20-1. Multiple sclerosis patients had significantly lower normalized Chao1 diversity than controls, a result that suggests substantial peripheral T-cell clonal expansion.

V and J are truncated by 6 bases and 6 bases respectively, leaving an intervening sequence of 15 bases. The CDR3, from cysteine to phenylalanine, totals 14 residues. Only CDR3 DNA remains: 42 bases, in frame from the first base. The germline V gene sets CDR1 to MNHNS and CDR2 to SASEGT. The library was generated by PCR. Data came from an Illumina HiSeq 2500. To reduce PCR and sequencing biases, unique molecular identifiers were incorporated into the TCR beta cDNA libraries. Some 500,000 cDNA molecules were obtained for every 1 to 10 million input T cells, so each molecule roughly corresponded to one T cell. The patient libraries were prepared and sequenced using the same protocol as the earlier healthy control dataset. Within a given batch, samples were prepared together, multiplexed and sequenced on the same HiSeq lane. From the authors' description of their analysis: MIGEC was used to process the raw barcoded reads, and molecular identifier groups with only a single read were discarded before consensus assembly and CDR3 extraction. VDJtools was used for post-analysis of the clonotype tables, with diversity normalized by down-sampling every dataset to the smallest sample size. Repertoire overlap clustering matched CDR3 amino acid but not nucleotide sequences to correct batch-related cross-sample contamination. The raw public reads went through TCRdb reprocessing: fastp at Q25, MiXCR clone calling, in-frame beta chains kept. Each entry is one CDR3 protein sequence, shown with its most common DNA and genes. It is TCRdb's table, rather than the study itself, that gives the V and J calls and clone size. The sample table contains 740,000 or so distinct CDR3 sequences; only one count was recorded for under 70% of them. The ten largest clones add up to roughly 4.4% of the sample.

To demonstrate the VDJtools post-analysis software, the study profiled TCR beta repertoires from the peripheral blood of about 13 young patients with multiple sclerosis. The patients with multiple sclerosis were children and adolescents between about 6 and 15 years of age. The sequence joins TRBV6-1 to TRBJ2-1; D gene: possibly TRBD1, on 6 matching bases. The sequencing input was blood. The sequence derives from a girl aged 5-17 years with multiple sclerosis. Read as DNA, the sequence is TGTGCCAGCAGGAACCGGGACAAAGCCAATGAGCAGTTCTTC. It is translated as CASRNRDKANEQFF.